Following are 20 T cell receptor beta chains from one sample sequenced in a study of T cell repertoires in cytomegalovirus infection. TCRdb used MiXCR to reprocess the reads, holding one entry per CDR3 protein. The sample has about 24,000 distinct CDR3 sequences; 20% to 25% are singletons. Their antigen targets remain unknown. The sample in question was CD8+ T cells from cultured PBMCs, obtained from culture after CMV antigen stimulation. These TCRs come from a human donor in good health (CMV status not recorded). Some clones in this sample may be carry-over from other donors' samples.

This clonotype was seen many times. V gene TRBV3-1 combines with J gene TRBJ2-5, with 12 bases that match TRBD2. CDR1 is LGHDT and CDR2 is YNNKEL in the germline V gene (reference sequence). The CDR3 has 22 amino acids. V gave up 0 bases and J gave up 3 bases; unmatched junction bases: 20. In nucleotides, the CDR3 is TGTGCCAGCAGCCAAGAAGCTTGGCTAGCGGGGGGGCACCCAACACTTAAAGAGACCCAGTACTTC. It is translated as CASSQEAWLAGGHPTLKETQYF.

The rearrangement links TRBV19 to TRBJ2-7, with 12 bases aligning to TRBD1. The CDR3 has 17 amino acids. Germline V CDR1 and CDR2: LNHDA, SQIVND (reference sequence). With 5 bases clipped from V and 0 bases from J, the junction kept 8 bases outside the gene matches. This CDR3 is CASSPRDRGPISYEQYF. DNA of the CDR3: TGTGCCAGTAGTCCCCGGGACAGGGGGCCCATCTCCTACGAGCAGTACTTC.

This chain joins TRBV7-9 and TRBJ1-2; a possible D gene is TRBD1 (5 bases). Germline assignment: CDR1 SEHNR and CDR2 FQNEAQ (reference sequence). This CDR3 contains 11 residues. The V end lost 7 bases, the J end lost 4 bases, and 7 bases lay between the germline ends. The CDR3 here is CASKGIYGYTF. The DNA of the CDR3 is TGTGCCAGCAAGGGGATCTATGGCTACACCTTC.

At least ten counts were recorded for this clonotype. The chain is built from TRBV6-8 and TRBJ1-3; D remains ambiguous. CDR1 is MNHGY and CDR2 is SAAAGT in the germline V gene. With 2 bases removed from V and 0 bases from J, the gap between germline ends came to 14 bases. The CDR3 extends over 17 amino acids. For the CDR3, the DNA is TGTGCCAGCAGTTACCGTCCTAAGAGCTTCTCTGGAAACACCATATATTTT. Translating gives CASSYRPKSFSGNTIYF.

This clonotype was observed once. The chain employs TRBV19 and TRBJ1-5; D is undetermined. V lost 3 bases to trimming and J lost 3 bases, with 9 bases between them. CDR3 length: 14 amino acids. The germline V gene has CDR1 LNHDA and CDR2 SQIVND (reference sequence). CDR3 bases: TGTGCCAGTAGTATGTACGATACCAATCAGCCCCAGCATTTT. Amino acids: CASSMYDTNQPQHF.

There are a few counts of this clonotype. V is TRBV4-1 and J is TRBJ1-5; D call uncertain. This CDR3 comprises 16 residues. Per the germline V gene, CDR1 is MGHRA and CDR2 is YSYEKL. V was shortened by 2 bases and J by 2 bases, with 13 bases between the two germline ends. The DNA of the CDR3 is TGCGCCAGCAGCCAACGACAAGATGGAGGCAATCAGCCCCAGCATTTT. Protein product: CASSQRQDGGNQPQHF.

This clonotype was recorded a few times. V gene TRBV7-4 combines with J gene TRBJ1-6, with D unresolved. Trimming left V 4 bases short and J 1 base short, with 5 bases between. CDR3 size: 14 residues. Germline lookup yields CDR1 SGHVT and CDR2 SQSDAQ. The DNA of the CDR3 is TGTGCCAGCAGCTCCCCTTCCTATAATTCACCCCTCCACTTT. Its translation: CASSSPSYNSPLHF.

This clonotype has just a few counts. CDR3: CASSYLTLGQGPDTQYF. DNA of the CDR3: TGTGCCAGCAGTTACTTAACCCTGGGACAGGGACCCGATACGCAGTATTTT. The chain couples TRBV6-5 to TRBJ2-3; TRBD1 matches 9 bases. From germline, CDR1 is MNHEY and CDR2 SVGAGI. This CDR3 contains 17 residues. V shed 1 base, J shed 6 bases, and the junction held 11 bases outside the gene matches.

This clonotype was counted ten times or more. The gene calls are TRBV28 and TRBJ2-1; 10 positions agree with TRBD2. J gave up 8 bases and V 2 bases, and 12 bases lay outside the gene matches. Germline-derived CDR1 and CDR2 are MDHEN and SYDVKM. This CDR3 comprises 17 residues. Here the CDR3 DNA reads TGTGCCAGCAGTTTAGAGAAGCTAGCGGGGGTTGGAGATGAGCAGTTCTTC. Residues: CASSLEKLAGVGDEQFF.

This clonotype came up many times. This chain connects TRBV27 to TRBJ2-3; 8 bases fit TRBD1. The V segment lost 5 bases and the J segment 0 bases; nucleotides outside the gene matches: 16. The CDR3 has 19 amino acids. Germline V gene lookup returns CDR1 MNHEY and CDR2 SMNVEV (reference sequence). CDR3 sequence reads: CASSPGTGVDIISTDTQYF. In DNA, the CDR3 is TGTGCCAGCAGTCCAGGGACAGGAGTTGACATAATTAGCACAGATACGCAGTATTTT.

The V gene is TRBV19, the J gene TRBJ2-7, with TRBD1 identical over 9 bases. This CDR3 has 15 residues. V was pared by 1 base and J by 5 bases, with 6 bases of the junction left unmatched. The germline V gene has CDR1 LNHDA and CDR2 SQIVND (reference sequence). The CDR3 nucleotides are TGTGCCAGTAGTATAGCGGGGACAGGGTTTAACGAGCAGTACTTC. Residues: CASSIAGTGFNEQYF.

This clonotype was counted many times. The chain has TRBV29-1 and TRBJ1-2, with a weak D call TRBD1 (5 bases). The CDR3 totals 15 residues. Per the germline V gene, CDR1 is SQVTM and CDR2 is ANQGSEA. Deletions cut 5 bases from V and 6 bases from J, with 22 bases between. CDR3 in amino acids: CSVLVSQGGMDGYTF. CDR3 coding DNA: TGCAGCGTTCTTGTGAGCCAGGGAGGGATGGATGGCTACACCTTC.

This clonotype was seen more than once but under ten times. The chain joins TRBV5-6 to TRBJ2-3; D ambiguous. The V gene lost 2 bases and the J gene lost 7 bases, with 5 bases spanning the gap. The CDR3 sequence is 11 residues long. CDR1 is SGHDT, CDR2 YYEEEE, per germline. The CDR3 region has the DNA TGTGCCAGCAGCTTCATAAATACGCAGTATTTT. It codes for CASSFINTQYF.

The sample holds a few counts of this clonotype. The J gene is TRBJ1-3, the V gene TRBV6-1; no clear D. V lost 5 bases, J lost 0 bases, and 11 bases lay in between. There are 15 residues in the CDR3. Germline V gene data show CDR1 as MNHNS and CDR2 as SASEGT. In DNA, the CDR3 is TGTGCCAGCAGTCCCTCCCGCGGCTCTGGAAACACCATATATTTT. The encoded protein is CASSPSRGSGNTIYF.

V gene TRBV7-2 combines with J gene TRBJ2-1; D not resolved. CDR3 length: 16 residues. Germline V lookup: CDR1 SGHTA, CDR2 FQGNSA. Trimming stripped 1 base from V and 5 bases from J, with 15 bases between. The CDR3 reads CASSLGIYEVNNEQFF. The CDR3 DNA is TGTGCCAGCAGCTTAGGTATATACGAGGTAAACAATGAGCAGTTCTTC.

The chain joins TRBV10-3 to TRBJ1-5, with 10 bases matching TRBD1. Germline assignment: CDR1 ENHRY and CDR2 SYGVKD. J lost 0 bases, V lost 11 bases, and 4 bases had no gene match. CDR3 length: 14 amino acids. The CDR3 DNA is TGTGCCGCCGGGACAGGGGATAGCAATCAGCCCCAGCATTTT. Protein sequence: CAAGTGDSNQPQHF.

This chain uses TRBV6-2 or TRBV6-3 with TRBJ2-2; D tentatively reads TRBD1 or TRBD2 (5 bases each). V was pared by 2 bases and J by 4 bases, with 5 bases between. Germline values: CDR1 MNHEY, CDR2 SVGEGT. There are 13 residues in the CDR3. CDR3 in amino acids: CASSYGGTGELFF. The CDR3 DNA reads TGTGCCAGCAGTTACGGGGGCACCGGGGAGCTGTTTTTT.

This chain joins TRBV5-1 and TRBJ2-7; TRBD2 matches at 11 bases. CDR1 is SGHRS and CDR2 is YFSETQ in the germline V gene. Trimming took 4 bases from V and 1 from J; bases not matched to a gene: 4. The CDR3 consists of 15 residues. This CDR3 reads CASSHRLAGSYEQYF. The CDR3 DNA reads TGCGCCAGCAGCCACCGACTAGCGGGGTCCTACGAGCAGTACTTC.

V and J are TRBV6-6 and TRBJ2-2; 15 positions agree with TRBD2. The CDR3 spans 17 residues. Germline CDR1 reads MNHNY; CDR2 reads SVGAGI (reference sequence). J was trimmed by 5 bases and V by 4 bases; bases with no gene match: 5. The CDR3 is CASSFRTSGGETGELFF. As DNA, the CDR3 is TGTGCCAGCAGTTTCCGGACTAGCGGGGGGGAGACCGGGGAGCTGTTTTTT.

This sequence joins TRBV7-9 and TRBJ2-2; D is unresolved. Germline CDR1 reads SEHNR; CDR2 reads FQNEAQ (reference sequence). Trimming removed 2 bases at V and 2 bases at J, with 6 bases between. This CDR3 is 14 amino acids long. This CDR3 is CASSLNPNTGELFF. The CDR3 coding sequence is TGTGCCAGCAGCTTAAATCCAAACACCGGGGAGCTGTTTTTT.